This is a list of T cell receptor beta chains from one sample in a study of T cell responses to AZD1222 COVID-19 vaccine. Profiling relied on immunoSEQ multiplex PCR, and the TCRdb table lists in-frame clones only, not all of them. The sample has some 190,000 clones; 70% to 90% are singletons. The sequencing here drew on peripheral blood, taken on day 0 of AZD1222 vaccination. These receptors were taken from an adult in good health. Each CDR3 is given with its conserved first and last residue. Each record gives: CDR3 protein, CDR3 DNA, D gene, V gene, J gene, CDR3 length, clone size. D genes are given only for firm matches. Not all rows give a size; the values are once, few, many and, for expanded clones, a class.

cdr3_aa: CASSPGTAGNTIYF
cdr3_nt: TGTGCCAGCAGCCCCGGGACAGCTGGAAACACCATATATTTT
d_call: TRBD1
v_call: TRBV3-1/TRBV3-2
j_call: TRBJ1-3
cdr3_length: 14
clone_size: -

cdr3_aa: CASSLTTLGEQYF
cdr3_nt: TGTGCCAGCAGCTTAACTACTCTGGGGGAGCAGTACTTC
d_call: -
v_call: TRBV7-3
j_call: TRBJ2-7
cdr3_length: 13
clone_size: -

cdr3_aa: CASSQGHGGSSYNEQFF
cdr3_nt: TGCGCCAGCAGCCAAGGCCACGGGGGGAGCTCCTACAATGAGCAGTTCTTC
d_call: TRBD2
v_call: TRBV4-3
j_call: TRBJ2-1
cdr3_length: 17
clone_size: -

cdr3_aa: CASSGVSLAFF
cdr3_nt: TGTGCCAGCAGTGGGGTCAGTTTAGCTTTCTTT
d_call: -
v_call: TRBV2
j_call: TRBJ1-1
cdr3_length: 11
clone_size: -

cdr3_aa: CASSQRLRTSGVFYEQYF
cdr3_nt: TGTGCCAGCAGCCAACGGCTCCGAACTAGCGGGGTGTTCTACGAGCAGTACTTC
d_call: TRBD2
v_call: TRBV3-1/TRBV3-2
j_call: TRBJ2-7
cdr3_length: 18
clone_size: few

cdr3_aa: CASSQSRVGTGELFF
cdr3_nt: TGTGCCAGCAGTCAGTCACGAGTGGGCACCGGGGAGCTGTTTTTT
d_call: -
v_call: TRBV6-5
j_call: TRBJ2-2
cdr3_length: 15
clone_size: -

cdr3_aa: CASSEGVAGELFF
cdr3_nt: TGTGCCAGCAGTGAGGGGGTAGCCGGGGAGCTGTTTTTT
d_call: -
v_call: TRBV2
j_call: TRBJ2-2
cdr3_length: 13
clone_size: -

cdr3_aa: CASSFSPATVLRGQYF
cdr3_nt: TGTGCCAGCAGCTTTTCCCCTGCGACCGTCCTACGAGGGCAGTACTTC
d_call: -
v_call: TRBV7-2
j_call: TRBJ2-7
cdr3_length: 16
clone_size: -

cdr3_aa: CASKNPGLAKNIQYF
cdr3_nt: TGTGCCAGCAAAAACCCCGGACTAGCCAAAAACATTCAGTACTTC
d_call: -
v_call: TRBV28
j_call: TRBJ2-4
cdr3_length: 15
clone_size: -

cdr3_aa: CASSRVQRNYEQYF
cdr3_nt: TGTGCCAGCAGCCGGGTGCAGCGCAACTACGAGCAGTACTTC
d_call: -
v_call: TRBV7-8
j_call: TRBJ2-7
cdr3_length: 14
clone_size: -

cdr3_aa: CASSQRRGGPYEQYF
cdr3_nt: TGTGCCAGCAGCCAGAGGCGGGGGGGGCCCTACGAGCAGTACTTC
d_call: TRBD2
v_call: TRBV7-8
j_call: TRBJ2-7
cdr3_length: 15
clone_size: -

cdr3_aa: CASSEPNTDTQYF
cdr3_nt: TGCGCCAGCAGTGAGCCGAACACAGATACGCAGTATTTT
d_call: -
v_call: TRBV10-1
j_call: TRBJ2-3
cdr3_length: 13
clone_size: -

cdr3_aa: CASSARTTNYGYTF
cdr3_nt: TGTGCCAGCAGCGCCCGGACCACTAACTATGGCTACACCTTC
d_call: -
v_call: TRBV7-2
j_call: TRBJ1-2
cdr3_length: 14
clone_size: -

cdr3_aa: CASSYNTENTEAFF
cdr3_nt: TGTGCCAGCAGCTACAATACAGAGAACACTGAAGCTTTCTTT
d_call: -
v_call: TRBV7-9
j_call: TRBJ1-1
cdr3_length: 14
clone_size: -

cdr3_aa: CASSPLTGSPYEQYF
cdr3_nt: TGCGCCAGCAGCCCTTTGACAGGGTCCCCCTACGAGCAGTACTTC
d_call: TRBD1
v_call: TRBV4-1
j_call: TRBJ2-7
cdr3_length: 15
clone_size: -

cdr3_aa: CAWSGQGSADGNTIYF
cdr3_nt: TGTGCCTGGAGTGGCCAAGGATCGGCCGACGGAAACACCATATATTTT
d_call: -
v_call: TRBV30
j_call: TRBJ1-3
cdr3_length: 16
clone_size: -

cdr3_aa: CASPSRRGGSTDTQYF
cdr3_nt: TGCGCCAGCCCATCCCGTAGGGGGGGCTCAACAGATACGCAGTATTTT
d_call: -
v_call: TRBV23-1
j_call: TRBJ2-3
cdr3_length: 16
clone_size: -

cdr3_aa: CASSEGFQIQETQYF
cdr3_nt: TGTGCCAGCAGTGAAGGCTTCCAGATACAAGAGACCCAGTACTTC
d_call: -
v_call: TRBV6-1
j_call: TRBJ2-5
cdr3_length: 15
clone_size: few

cdr3_aa: CASSFWGQPQHF
cdr3_nt: TGTGCCAGCAGCTTCTGGGGGCAGCCCCAGCATTTT
d_call: -
v_call: TRBV7-9
j_call: TRBJ1-5
cdr3_length: 12
clone_size: -

cdr3_aa: CAISVEGSTGYTF
cdr3_nt: TGTGCCATCAGTGTGGAGGGATCTACAGGCTACACCTTC
d_call: -
v_call: TRBV10-3
j_call: TRBJ1-2
cdr3_length: 13
clone_size: once

cdr3_aa: CASSQDGEGVDSPLHF
cdr3_nt: TGCGCCAGCAGCCAAGATGGTGAAGGAGTCGATTCACCCCTCCACTTT
d_call: -
v_call: TRBV4-1
j_call: TRBJ1-6
cdr3_length: 16
clone_size: -

cdr3_aa: CASSNRAPYNSPLHF
cdr3_nt: TGTGCCAGCAGCAACAGGGCCCCCTATAATTCACCCCTCCACTTT
d_call: -
v_call: TRBV25-1
j_call: TRBJ1-6
cdr3_length: 15
clone_size: once